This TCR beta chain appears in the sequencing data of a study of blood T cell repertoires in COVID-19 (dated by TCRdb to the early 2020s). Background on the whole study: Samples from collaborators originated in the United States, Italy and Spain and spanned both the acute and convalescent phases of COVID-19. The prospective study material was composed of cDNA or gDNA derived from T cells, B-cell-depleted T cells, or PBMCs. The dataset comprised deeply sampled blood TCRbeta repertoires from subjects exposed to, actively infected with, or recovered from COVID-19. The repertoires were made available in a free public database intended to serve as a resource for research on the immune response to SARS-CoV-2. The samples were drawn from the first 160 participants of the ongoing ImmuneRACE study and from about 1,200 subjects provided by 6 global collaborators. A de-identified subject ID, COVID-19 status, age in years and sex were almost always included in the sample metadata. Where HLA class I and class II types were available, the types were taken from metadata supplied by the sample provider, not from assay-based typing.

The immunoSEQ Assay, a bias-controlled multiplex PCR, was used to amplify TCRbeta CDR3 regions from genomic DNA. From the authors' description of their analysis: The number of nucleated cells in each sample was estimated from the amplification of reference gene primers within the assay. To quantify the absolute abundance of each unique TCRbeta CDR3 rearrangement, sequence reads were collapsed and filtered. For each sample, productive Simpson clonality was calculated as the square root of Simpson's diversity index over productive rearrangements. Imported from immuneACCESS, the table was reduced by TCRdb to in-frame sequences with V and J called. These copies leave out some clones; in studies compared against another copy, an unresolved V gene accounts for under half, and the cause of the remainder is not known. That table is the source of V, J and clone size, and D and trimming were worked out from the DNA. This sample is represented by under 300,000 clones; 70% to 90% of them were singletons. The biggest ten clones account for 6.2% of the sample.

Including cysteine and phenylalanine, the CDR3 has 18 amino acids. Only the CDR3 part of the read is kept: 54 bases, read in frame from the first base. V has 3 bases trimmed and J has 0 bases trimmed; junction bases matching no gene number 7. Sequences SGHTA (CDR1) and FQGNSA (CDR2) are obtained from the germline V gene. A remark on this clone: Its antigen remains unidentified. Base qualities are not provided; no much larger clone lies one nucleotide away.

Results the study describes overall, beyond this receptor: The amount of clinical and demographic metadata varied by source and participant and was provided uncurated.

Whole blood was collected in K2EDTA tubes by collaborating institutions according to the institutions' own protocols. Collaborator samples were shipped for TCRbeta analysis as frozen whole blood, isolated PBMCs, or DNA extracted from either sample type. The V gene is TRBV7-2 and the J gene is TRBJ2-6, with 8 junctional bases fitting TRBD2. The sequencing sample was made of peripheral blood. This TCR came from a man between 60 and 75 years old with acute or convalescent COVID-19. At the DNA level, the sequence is TGTGCCAGCAGCTTGCACAGGGCGGGGGGCTCTGGGGCCAACGTCCTGACTTTC. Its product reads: CASSLHRAGGSGANVLTF.